This TCR beta chain was found in a study of T cells after yellow fever vaccination. Findings and caveats of the study: Most primary-vaccination clones recurred post-booster (roughly 96% CD4, roughly 87% CD8).

A single record per CDR3 protein comes from TCRdb applying MiXCR to the 5' RACE reads. Here the sample spans under 400,000 distinct CDR3 sequences, about an eighth being singletons. About this clonotype: The target antigen is unknown.

Sample: CD4+ T cells sorted from PBMCs, taken 15 days after the yellow fever booster vaccination. The receptor comes from a man younger than 35 who received the YFV17D yellow fever vaccine.

The CDR3 DNA is TGTGCCAGCAGGACAGGCGTGGAAAAACTGTTTTTT. Protein: CASRTGVEKLFF. The chain is built from TRBV28 and TRBJ1-4, with a possible D match to TRBD1 (6 bases). V was clipped by 6 bases and J by 8 bases, with 10 bases between them. Germline V lookup: CDR1 MDHEN, CDR2 SYDVKM. CDR3 length equals 12 residues.